This T cell receptor beta chain originates from a study of cytomegalovirus exposure and HLA in healthy donors. Trimming stripped 7 bases from V and 2 bases from J, with 6 bases between. The CDR3 has 12 amino acids. Germline V lookup: CDR1 SNHLY, CDR2 FYNNEI. Researchers ran the PCR with 60 Vbeta and 13 Jbeta primers. Sequencing used immunoSEQ multiplex PCR; TCRdb keeps in-frame clones, though not all of them. The data hold 200,000 to 250,000 clones, with approximately 82% observed a single time. The sequence was obtained from a male donor in good health and CMV-seronegative. The sequenced material came from PBMCs. J is TRBJ1-5 and V is TRBV2, with D uncertain. DNA of the CDR3: TGTGCCAGCACCGGAGGCAATCAGCCCCAGCATTTT. This gives the protein CASTGGNQPQHF.